This T cell receptor beta chain was documented in a study of beta chain features in type 1 diabetes. A word on this clone: Its antigen is currently unknown.

The authors reverse transcribed all of the isolated RNA, so sequencing captured expressed TCRB transcripts. Sequencing was performed with immunoSEQ multiplex PCR; in TCRdb, only in-frame clones are kept and a portion is missing. Of 55,000 to 80,000 clones listed, roughly half are singletons. Regarding the study as a whole: Moderate but significant shortening of TCRB CDR3s was recorded in all four CD4+ subsets from Type 1 diabetes patients.

Every single donor gave one heparinised blood draw, and these averaged about 116 mL. Cell sorting via CD45RO/CCR7/CD25/CD127/CD95/CD27 was performed to obtain CD4+ naive, central memory, regulatory and stem cell-like memory cells. There are 15 residues in the CDR3. Between the trimmed V and J ends, which lost 6 bases and 1 base, there was a span of 13 bases. CDR1 and CDR2 (germline): LNHDA, SQIVND (reference sequence). Sequenced material: central memory CD4+ T cells from blood. This clonotype originated in a man aged 30 to 45 with type 1 diabetes. The chain carries TRBV19 and TRBJ1-5; tentative D call: TRBD1 (5 bases). CDR3 in amino acids: CASRSQGSSNQPQHF. The CDR3 DNA is TGTGCCAGTAGGTCCCAGGGTTCCAGCAATCAGCCCCAGCATTTT.